These 27 T cell receptor beta chains were sequenced from one sample in a study of blood T cell repertoires in COVID-19 (dated by TCRdb to the early 2020s). Library construction relied on the immunoSEQ multiplex PCR assay. TCRdb obtained this table from immuneACCESS and retained in-frame rearrangements with V and J assigned. These tables miss some clones; where compared with another copy, unresolved V genes account for less than half of the shortfall, and the remainder is unexplained. The sample table contains approximately 300,000 clones; only one count was recorded for roughly 90% of them. The ten largest make up 15% to 20% of the sample. The sequenced sample was PBMCs or T cells enriched from blood (not recorded which). Receptor source: a young woman who had recovered from COVID-19.

The chain joins TRBV27 to TRBJ1-5; D perhaps matches TRBD1 (5 bases). Germline CDR1 MNHEY, CDR2 SMNVEV (reference sequence). CDR3 length: 15 residues. The V gene lost 6 bases and the J gene lost 0 bases, with 12 bases spanning the gap. CDR3 protein: CASRLTGYSNQPQHF. The CDR3 coding sequence is TGTGCCAGCAGGCTAACAGGATATAGCAATCAGCCCCAGCATTTT.

This clone was detected only once. This chain joins TRBV18 and TRBJ2-2; weak D call: TRBD1 (5 bases). Per germline, CDR1 KGHSH and CDR2 LQKENI. This CDR3 contains 16 residues. V lost 1 base, J lost 6 bases, and 15 bases lay in between. The CDR3 region is CASSPRQPGSAGELFF. The CDR3 bases are TGTGCCAGCTCACCACGGCAACCAGGGTCGGCCGGGGAGCTGTTTTTT.

V gene TRBV30 combines with J gene TRBJ1-2; D call uncertain. V was shortened by 1 base and J by 0 bases, with 12 bases between the two germline ends. CDR3 length: 15 amino acids. Looked up from germline, CDR1 is GTSNPN and CDR2 is SVGIG (reference sequence). The CDR3 region is CAWSAIVSPNYGYTF. The CDR3 coding sequence is TGTGCCTGGAGTGCCATCGTCAGTCCTAACTATGGCTACACCTTC.

The chain joins TRBV5-4 to TRBJ2-2; D perhaps matches TRBD2 (5 bases). The V gene's germline CDR1 is SGHNT and CDR2 YYREEE (reference sequence). This CDR3 is built from 13 residues. V was shortened by 3 bases and J by 6 bases, with 9 bases between the two germline ends. The CDR3 protein is CASSSTSPGELFF. CDR3 bases: TGTGCCAGCAGCTCCACTAGTCCCGGGGAGCTGTTTTTT.

This rearrangement joins TRBV9 to TRBJ2-1; 7 positions match TRBD2. V trimming: 3 bases; J trimming: 4 bases; junction bases outside the gene matches: 7. Looked up from germline, CDR1 is SGDLS and CDR2 is YYNGEE. This CDR3 region has 15 residues. CDR3 sequence (DNA): TGTGCCAGCAGCGCGGACGGGGGGATTTACAATGAGCAGTTCTTC. It translates to CASSADGGIYNEQFF.

The chain joins TRBV7-8 to TRBJ2-4; possibly TRBD1 for D (5 bases). The CDR3 sequence is 20 residues long. Germline CDR1 is SGHVS and CDR2 is FQNEAQ. The germline V and J ends were trimmed by 4 bases and 0 bases, with 25 bases remaining between them. CDR3 nucleotide sequence: TGTGCCAGCAGCTCCTTGGGGCCAGGCTTTGGCCTTTTAGCCAAAAACATTCAGTACTTC. Residues: CASSSLGPGFGLLAKNIQYF. Drawing the rest from reference TRBV7-8 and TRBJ2-4, the complete variable domain is GAGVSQSPRYKVAKRGQDVALRCDPISGHVSLFWYQQALGQGPEFLTYFQNEAQLDKSGLPSDRFFAERPEGSVSTLKIQRTQQEDSAVYLCASSSLGPGFGLLAKNIQYFGAGTRLSVL.

The chain has TRBV29-1 and TRBJ2-7, with 10 bases aligning to TRBD1. Looked up from germline, CDR1 is SQVTM and CDR2 is ANQGSEA. The CDR3 is 12 residues long. Losses at the gene ends were 6 bases for V and 3 bases for J; bases not matched to a gene: 2. The CDR3 sequence: CSVTGGGYEQYF. DNA of the CDR3: TGCAGCGTGACAGGGGGCGGCTACGAGCAGTACTTC.

The chain couples TRBV12-3 or TRBV12-4 to TRBJ2-7, with D possibly matching TRBD1 (5 bases). V lost 1 base, J lost 12 bases, and 10 bases lay in between. The CDR3 sequence is 11 residues long. The CDR3 sequence: CASSLGQITYF. The CDR3 nucleotides read TGTGCCAGCAGTTTAGGACAGATAACGTACTTC.

Notes on this clone: This CDR3 is also generated by other DNA sequences in the sample. This chain uses TRBV18 with TRBJ1-5; no definite D call. This CDR3 comprises 13 residues. V lost 3 bases and J lost 5, with 8 bases in between. The V gene's germline CDR1 is KGHSH and CDR2 LQKENI. The CDR3 DNA reads TGTGCCAGCTCACCTGGCCGGGATCAGCCCCAGCATTTT. Protein: CASSPGRDQPQHF. Full variable domain (rest looked up from reference TRBV18 and TRBJ1-5): NAGVMQNPRHLVRRRGQEARLRCSPMKGHSHVYWYRQLPEEGLKFMVYLQKENIIDESGMPKERFSAEFPKEGPSILRIQQVVRGDSAAYFCASSPGRDQPQHFGDGTRLSIL.

This chain joins TRBV5-4 and TRBJ2-5, with a weak D call TRBD1 (6 bases). The CDR3 sequence is 14 residues long. Germline CDR1 SGHNT, CDR2 YYREEE (reference sequence). Trimming stripped 1 base from V and 5 bases from J, with 12 bases between. The chain's CDR3 is CASSLRGGRETQYF. The CDR3 region has the DNA TGTGCCAGCAGCTTGAGAGGGGGAAGGGAGACCCAGTACTTC.

The rearrangement links TRBV6-1 to TRBJ1-5; no reliable D call. The CDR3 is 16 residues long. Trimming removed 0 bases from V and 4 bases from J, with 13 bases in between. Germline CDR1 and CDR2: MNHNS and SASEGT. This CDR3 reads CASSEAGPLINQPQHF. In DNA form, the CDR3 reads TGTGCCAGCAGTGAAGCTGGGCCTCTAATAAATCAGCCCCAGCATTTT.

This chain uses TRBV7-9 with TRBJ2-7, with TRBD1 as a possible D gene (6 bases). V shed 4 bases and J shed 4 bases, with 11 bases lying between them. This CDR3 has 13 amino acids. CDR1 and CDR2 (germline): SEHNR, FQNEAQ (reference sequence). The CDR3: CASSWTDPYEQYF. The CDR3 region has the DNA TGTGCCAGCAGCTGGACAGATCCTTACGAGCAGTACTTC. The variable domain in full, completed from reference TRBV7-9 and TRBJ2-7, reads DTGVSQNPRHKITKRGQNVTFRCDPISEHNRLYWYRQTLGQGPEFLTYFQNEAQLEKSRLLSDRFSAERPKGSFSTLEIQRTEQGDSAMYLCASSWTDPYEQYFGPGTRLTVT.

V and J are TRBV28 and TRBJ1-2, with D possibly TRBD1 on 6 matching bases. The length of the CDR3 is 12 residues. From germline, CDR1 is MDHEN and CDR2 SYDVKM. Trimming shortened V by 4 bases and J by 5 bases, and 8 bases separated the two germline ends. The CDR3 is CASSSGQYGYTF. The CDR3 bases are TGTGCCAGCAGTTCCGGACAGTATGGCTACACCTTC.

This chain connects TRBV7-9 to TRBJ1-1, with 7 bases lining up with TRBD1. Germline V gene data show CDR1 as SEHNR and CDR2 as FQNEAQ (reference sequence). CDR3 size: 15 residues. Losses at the gene ends were 5 bases for V and 5 bases for J; bases not matched to a gene: 11. As DNA, the CDR3 is TGTGCCAGCAGCCGAATGGGACAGATCGGGACTGAAGCTTTCTTT. It yields the protein CASSRMGQIGTEAFF.

The table lists this clone with a count of one. The rearrangement links TRBV30 to TRBJ2-7, with 8 bases identical to TRBD1. The J segment lost 12 bases and the V segment lost 5 bases, leaving 12 bases of the junction unmatched. The CDR3 totals 12 residues. The germline CDR1 and CDR2 sequences are GTSNPN and SVGIG (reference sequence). The CDR3 bases are TGTGCCTGGGGTGGTCCAGGGGGCAGCCCGTACTTC. This sequence encodes CAWGGPGGSPYF.

Comment on this clone: Other DNA sequences in the sample encode the same CDR3. The DNA for the CDR3 is TGTGCCAGCAGTTTGGGCGCGAATCAGCCCCAGCATTTT. Translation: CASSLGANQPQHF. The chain employs TRBV28 and TRBJ1-5; no reliable D call. Germline CDR1 and CDR2: MDHEN and SYDVKM. CDR3 size: 13 residues. Trimming shortened V by 3 bases and J by 4 bases, and 7 bases separated the two germline ends.

This clone was seen more than once but under ten times. The chain uses TRBV10-3 and TRBJ2-2; D remains ambiguous. Trimming removed 7 bases from V and 7 bases from J, with 16 bases in between. The CDR3 loop spans 14 amino acids. Germline V CDR1 and CDR2: ENHRY, SYGVKD. CDR3 region: CAINTQSGGGELFF. As DNA, the CDR3 is TGTGCCATCAATACCCAGTCGGGTGGCGGGGAGCTGTTTTTT.

The chain links TRBV28 to TRBJ2-7, with D possibly matching TRBD1 (6 bases). Trimming stripped 4 bases from V and 6 bases from J, with 22 bases between. Germline loops: CDR1 MDHEN, CDR2 SYDVKM. The CDR3 length is 16 residues. CDR3 residues: CASSYNRASKIGEQYF. The CDR3 nucleotides read TGTGCCAGCAGTTACAACAGGGCCTCTAAAATAGGCGAGCAGTACTTC. The full variable domain, rest sourced from reference TRBV28 and TRBJ2-7, is DVKVTQSSRYLVKRTGEKVFLECVQDMDHENMFWYRQDPGLGLRLIYFSYDVKMKEKGDIPEGYSVSREKKERFSLILESASTNQTSMYLCASSYNRASKIGEQYFGPGTRLTVT.

Here the CDR3 DNA reads TGTGCCAGCAGTCGCTACAGGGTAGAGAACAAAAACATTCAGTACTTC. Amino acids: CASSRYRVENKNIQYF. This chain joins TRBV6-6 and TRBJ2-4, with a tentative D call TRBD1 (6 bases). CDR1 and CDR2 from the germline V gene are MNHNY and SVGAGI (reference sequence). The CDR3 extends over 16 amino acids. V gave up 5 bases and J gave up 3 bases, with 17 bases separating them.

The rearrangement links TRBV7-2 to TRBJ2-1; D ambiguous. Deletions cut 3 bases from V and 6 bases from J, with 9 bases between. The germline gives CDR1 SGHTA, CDR2 FQGNSA. This CDR3 spans 13 amino acids. The CDR3 nucleotides read TGTGCCAGCAGCTTCGAGTTCGGCAATGAGCAGTTCTTC. Its translation: CASSFEFGNEQFF.

This clone was seen only once. The chain carries TRBV11-2 and TRBJ2-5; 11 nucleotides agree with TRBD2. Germline lookup yields CDR1 SGHAT and CDR2 FQNNGV. The CDR3 has 16 residues. J gave up 1 base and V 5 bases, and 6 bases lay outside the gene matches. Here the CDR3 DNA reads TGTGCCAGCAGCCCCCTAGCGGGGGGCCTCCAAGAGACCCAGTACTTC. Translated, it gives CASSPLAGGLQETQYF.

This chain joins TRBV28 and TRBJ1-6; 9 nucleotides match TRBD1. The CDR3 length is 14 residues. CDR1 and CDR2 from the germline V gene are MDHEN and SYDVKM. The V gene end was trimmed by 6 bases and the J gene end by 10 bases; junction bases not matched to a gene: 7. In DNA form, the CDR3 reads TGTGCCAGCAGAACCGGGACAGGGTGGTCACCCCTCCACTTT. Amino acid sequence: CASRTGTGWSPLHF.

This rearrangement joins TRBV28 to TRBJ2-7; perhaps TRBD1 as D (6 bases). V was cut by 7 bases and J by 2 bases, with 15 bases left in between. The CDR3 loop spans 14 amino acids. The V gene's germline CDR1 is MDHEN and CDR2 SYDVKM. The CDR3 reads CASTPQGTPYEQYF. For the CDR3, the DNA is TGTGCCAGCACCCCTCAGGGGACCCCCTACGAGCAGTACTTC.

The CDR3 nucleotides read TGTGCCAGCAGTGAAACTACTAGCGGGCGTAGTAGGCGTGAGCAGTTCTTC. Encoded protein: CASSETTSGRSRREQFF. This chain connects TRBV25-1 to TRBJ2-1, with 9 bases that match TRBD2. Trimming at V came to 2 bases and at J to 9 bases, leaving 14 bases not matched to a gene. The germline CDR1 and CDR2 sequences are MGHDK and SYGVNS. This CDR3 spans 17 amino acids.

This clone was observed a single time. Here the CDR3 DNA reads TGTGCCAGCAGTTTACGGACGAGGGCGGAAGAGACCCAGTACTTC. This gives the protein CASSLRTRAEETQYF. This chain uses TRBV28 with TRBJ2-5; a weak D match, TRBD2 (5 bases). V lost 2 bases to trimming and J lost 3 bases, with 13 bases between them. The CDR3 extends over 15 amino acids. Looked up from germline, CDR1 is MDHEN and CDR2 is SYDVKM. Based on the CDR3 plus reference TRBV28 and TRBJ2-5, the full variable domain is DVKVTQSSRYLVKRTGEKVFLECVQDMDHENMFWYRQDPGLGLRLIYFSYDVKMKEKGDIPEGYSVSREKKERFSLILESASTNQTSMYLCASSLRTRAEETQYFGPGTRLLVL.

This rearrangement joins TRBV28 to TRBJ1-2, with D tentatively TRBD1 (6 bases). Germline-derived CDR1 and CDR2 are MDHEN and SYDVKM. CDR3 size: 15 residues. V dropped 1 base and J dropped 4 bases, with 13 bases sitting between them. CDR3 protein: CASSLLLGRGYGYTF. The CDR3 region has the DNA TGTGCCAGCAGTTTATTGCTGGGCAGGGGCTATGGCTACACCTTC.

The V and J genes are TRBV7-5 and TRBJ2-3; the table names TRBD2, a call not compared with the DNA. TRBV7-5 has pseudogene status. The CDR3 spans 15 residues. The CDR3: CARSYGPRGTDTQYF. The CDR3 DNA follows: TGTGCCAGAAGCTATGGGCCGCGGGGCACAGATACGCAGTATTTT.